This T cell receptor (beta chain) originates from a study of CXCR3-negative and CXCR3-positive naive CD8 T cells. With UMI labels, 5' RACE was used to prepare the TRB cDNA libraries. Reprocessing the 5' RACE reads, TCRdb reports a single entry for every CDR3 protein and omits DNA. Here the sample table reports some 7,600 distinct CDR3 sequences. Triplicate approximately 270,000-cell sorts were made of each CD8+ T cell subset. A word on this clonotype: Its antigen remains unidentified.

Study-wide findings and caveats: Surface CD5 matched across naive subsets, and TRB CDR3 properties served to infer TCR strength. CXCR3-positive naive cells had more hydrophobic TRB CDR3s than CXCR3-negative naive cells. After cryopreservation, expression of CXCR3 was partially reduced, and most assays were run with fresh PBMCs.

This sequence originates from a human donor in good health. Some clones in this sample may be carry-over from other donors' samples. The specimen was naive CXCR3+ CD8+ T cells from blood. Documented subset: CD45RO-CCR7+CD27+CD95- naive CD8+ T cells expressing CXCR3 (TNR3+).

This CDR3 reads CSVDEGLEQYF. The chain employs TRBV29-1 and TRBJ2-7. This CDR3 has 11 residues. Germline V CDR1 and CDR2: SQVTM, ANQGSEA.